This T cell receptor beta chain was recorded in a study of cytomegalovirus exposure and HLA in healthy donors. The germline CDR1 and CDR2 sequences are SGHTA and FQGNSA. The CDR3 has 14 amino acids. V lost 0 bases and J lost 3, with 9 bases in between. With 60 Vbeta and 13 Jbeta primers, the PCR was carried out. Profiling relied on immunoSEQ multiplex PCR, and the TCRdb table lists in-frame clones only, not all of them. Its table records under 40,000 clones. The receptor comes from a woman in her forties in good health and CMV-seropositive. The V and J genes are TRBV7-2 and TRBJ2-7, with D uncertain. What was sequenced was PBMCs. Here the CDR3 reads CASSLAYRDYEQYF. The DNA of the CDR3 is TGTGCCAGCAGCTTAGCGTACAGAGACTACGAGCAGTACTTC.